This T cell receptor (beta chain) originates from a study of T cells in Graves' hyperthyroidism and ophthalmopathy. Diagnosing involved the use of clinical symptoms, serum thyroxine and TRAb, thyroid ultrasound and orbital computed tomography. The source of the PBMCs was 10 ml of fresh peripheral blood. TCR beta CDR3 sequences were amplified from RNA transcripts. TCR CDR3 regions were first amplified by RT-PCR with HTBI primers. TCRdb passed the multiplex PCR reads through MiXCR, listing each CDR3 protein once. The sample has more than 550,000 distinct CDR3 sequences; around 20% are singletons. This CDR3 has 15 amino acids. Germline values: CDR1 LNHDA, CDR2 SQIVND (reference sequence). V dropped 3 bases and J dropped 7; count of bases not matched to a gene: 8.

The V call is TRBV19, the J call TRBJ2-1, with TRBD1 matching over 8 bases. This TCR was sampled from a woman aged 45 to 65 with Graves' hyperthyroidism that later progressed to Graves' ophthalmopathy. Sequenced: blood. The DNA of the CDR3 is TGTGCCAGTAGTATGCCAGGGGGCCGCAAAAATGAGCAGTTCTTC. This codes for CASSMPGGRKNEQFF.